The next 13 T cell receptor beta chains were all read from a single sample in a study of T cells in localized non-small cell lung cancer (dated by TCRdb to between 2020 and 2021). The library was prepared using the immunoSEQ multiplex PCR assay. TCRdb limited this immuneACCESS table to in-frame rearrangements with V and J called. A share of clones is missing; checked studies link under half to unresolved V genes, and the rest is unexplained. For this sample the table gives under 35,000 clones, of which roughly 90% were detected only once. The top ten clones comprise around 4.2% of the sample. Sequenced here: peripheral blood mononuclear cells, sampled before any cancer treatment. The receptors were gathered from a woman aged 40-69 years with stage III lung adenocarcinoma.

The chain recombines TRBV7-2 with TRBJ1-6; the D is unclear. V was cut by 5 bases and J by 5 bases, with 10 bases left in between. The CDR3 sequence is 14 residues long. Germline V lookup: CDR1 SGHTA, CDR2 FQGNSA. The CDR3 DNA is TGTGCCAGCAGCATTCAGACGGATAATTCACCCCTCCACTTT. Protein product: CASSIQTDNSPLHF.

The V and J genes are TRBV2 and TRBJ2-2; D gene ambiguous. The germline CDR1 and CDR2 sequences are SNHLY and FYNNEI. The CDR3 extends over 13 amino acids. Trimming removed 5 bases at V and 5 bases at J, with 9 bases between. The CDR3 sequence: CASSKAWTGELFF. The DNA of the CDR3 is TGTGCCAGCAGTAAGGCGTGGACCGGGGAGCTGTTTTTT.

This clone was counted once. The chain links TRBV28 to TRBJ2-1, with D possibly TRBD1 on 6 matching bases. The germline CDR1 and CDR2 sequences are MDHEN and SYDVKM. V was shortened by 3 bases and J by 8 bases, with 20 bases between the two germline ends. CDR3 length: 16 amino acids. DNA for the CDR3: TGTGCCAGCAGTTTCTTAGGGGACACCCTAAGGGATGAGCAGTTCTTC. Its translation is CASSFLGDTLRDEQFF.

The chain carries TRBV7-9 and TRBJ2-7, with TRBD1 as a possible D gene (6 bases). Trimming stripped 2 bases from V and 9 bases from J, with 17 bases between. CDR3 length: 14 residues. The germline V gene encodes CDR1 SEHNR and CDR2 FQNEAQ (reference sequence). In nucleotides, the CDR3 is TGTGCCAGCAGCTTAACCGGGACACCTGGTGGGCAGTACTTC. Protein: CASSLTGTPGGQYF.

The chain joins TRBV5-1 to TRBJ1-1, with D hard to call. V lost 0 bases and J lost 5, with 8 bases in between. CDR1 and CDR2 from the germline V gene are SGHRS and YFSETQ. The CDR3 sequence is 13 residues long. As DNA, the CDR3 is TGCGCCAGCAGCTTGGATTCGGGGACTGAAGCTTTCTTT. Translating gives CASSLDSGTEAFF.

The rearrangement joins TRBV12-1 to TRBJ2-1; the table assigns TRBD2, which was not confirmed against the DNA. TRBV12-1 is a known pseudogene. The CDR3 length is 16 residues. The CDR3 DNA sequence: TGTGCCAGCAGCGCTCCGCCGGGACTCAGATCCAATGAGCAGTTCTTC. This translates into CASSAPPGLRSNEQFF.

The chain joins TRBV19 to TRBJ1-2; 8 bases are a match to TRBD1. The CDR3 is 13 residues long. Germline V gene lookup returns CDR1 LNHDA and CDR2 SQIVND (reference sequence). V shed 6 bases, J shed 4 bases, and the junction held 4 bases outside the gene matches. In DNA, the CDR3 is TGTGCCAGTAGGGCAGGGGGCGGCTATGGCTACACCTTC. Encoded protein: CASRAGGGYGYTF.

The CDR3 loop reads CASSEVSSNQPQHF. The CDR3 region has the DNA TGTGCCAGCAGTGAAGTCTCCAGCAATCAGCCCCAGCATTTT. The chain links TRBV2 to TRBJ1-5; D call uncertain. The germline V and J ends were trimmed by 1 base and 1 base, with 5 bases remaining between them. The CDR3 extends over 14 amino acids. Germline CDR1 and CDR2: SNHLY and FYNNEI.

This clone has more than one count but fewer than ten. The chain couples TRBV28 to TRBJ2-2; TRBD1 aligns across 8 bases. Germline CDR1 MDHEN, CDR2 SYDVKM. The trim removed 6 bases at V and 5 bases at J, leaving 8 bases unmatched. The CDR3 is 15 amino acids. CDR3 protein: CASRRRQGWTGELFF. CDR3 bases: TGTGCCAGCAGGAGACGACAGGGGTGGACCGGGGAGCTGTTTTTT.

The gene calls are TRBV11-3 and TRBJ2-1, with 11 bases that match TRBD2. The germline gives CDR1 SGHNT, CDR2 YENEEA. Trimming removed 5 bases from V and 2 bases from J; junction bases left unmatched: 11. This CDR3 contains 18 residues. The CDR3 region is CASSSTLAGGPTYNEQFF. The CDR3 DNA is TGTGCCAGCAGCAGTACCCTAGCGGGAGGACCTACCTACAATGAGCAGTTCTTC.

This clone was detected once. This chain connects TRBV6-1 to TRBJ1-1; D ambiguous. V lost 7 bases and J lost 0, with 12 bases in between. CDR1 MNHNS and CDR2 SASEGT come from the germline V gene. The CDR3 is 14 residues long. This CDR3 is CASTGPRMNTEAFF. The DNA for the CDR3 is TGTGCCAGCACTGGACCGAGAATGAACACTGAAGCTTTCTTT.

V gene TRBV10-3 combines with J gene TRBJ1-1; maybe TRBD1 (6 bases). The CDR3 sequence is 12 residues long. Germline V gene data show CDR1 as ENHRY and CDR2 as SYGVKD. V was clipped by 10 bases and J by 0 bases, with 9 bases between them. The CDR3 loop reads CATTGMNTEAFF. The CDR3 DNA reads TGTGCCACAACAGGGATGAACACTGAAGCTTTCTTT.

The CDR3 DNA follows: TGTGCCAGCAGCTTGGGGGAGGGGCGGGAGCAGTACTTC. Translation: CASSLGEGREQYF. This chain joins TRBV7-2 and TRBJ2-7; 7 bases fit TRBD2. The CDR3 spans 13 residues. In germline, CDR1 is SGHTA, CDR2 FQGNSA. V shed 3 bases, J shed 7 bases, and the junction held 6 bases outside the gene matches.